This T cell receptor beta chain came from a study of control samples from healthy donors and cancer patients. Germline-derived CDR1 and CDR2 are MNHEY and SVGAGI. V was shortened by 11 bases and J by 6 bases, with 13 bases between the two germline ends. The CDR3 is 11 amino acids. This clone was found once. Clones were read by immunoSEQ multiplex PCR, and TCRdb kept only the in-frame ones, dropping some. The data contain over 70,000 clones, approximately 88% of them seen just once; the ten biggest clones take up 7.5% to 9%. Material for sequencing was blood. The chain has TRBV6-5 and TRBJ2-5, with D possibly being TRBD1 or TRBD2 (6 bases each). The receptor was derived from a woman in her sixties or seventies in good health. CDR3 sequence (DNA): TGTGCCGCCAGGGGAGGCAAGACCCAGTACTTC. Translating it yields CAARGGKTQYF.